This entry lists 32 T cell receptor beta chains sequenced from one sample in a study of T cell responses to AZD1222 COVID-19 vaccine. Profiling relied on immunoSEQ multiplex PCR, and the TCRdb table lists in-frame clones only, not all of them. The table lists 150,000 to 200,000 clones, 87% of them singletons, with less than 3% in the top ten. The material sequenced was peripheral blood, taken on day 0 of MenACWY control vaccination. All receptors derive from an adult in good health.

V usage is TRBV18 and J usage is TRBJ2-1; D uncertain. Trimming shortened V by 0 bases and J by 0 bases, and 6 bases separated the two germline ends. CDR3 size: 15 residues. Germline values: CDR1 KGHSH, CDR2 LQKENI. The CDR3 DNA reads TGTGCCAGCTCACCACCGATAGCCTCCTACAATGAGCAGTTCTTC. This encodes CASSPPIASYNEQFF.

This clone was seen a handful of times. DNA of the CDR3: TGTGCCAGCAGCCTCACAGCGGGGTCGGAGACCCAGTACTTC. It encodes CASSLTAGSETQYF. The chain uses TRBV3-1 (or the pseudogene TRBV3-2) and TRBJ2-5; 7 nucleotides align to TRBD2. This CDR3 contains 14 residues. J lost 5 bases, V lost 4 bases, and 7 bases had no gene match. CDR1 and CDR2 from the germline V gene are LGHDT and YNNKEL (reference sequence).

The rearrangement links TRBV12-2 to TRBJ2-7; the D call in the table, TRBD2, was not verified against the DNA. TRBV12-2 is designated a pseudogene. The CDR3 loop spans 11 amino acids. CDR3 coding DNA: TGTGCAAGTCGCTTAGCTCTCGAGCAGTACTTC. It codes for CASRLALEQYF.

The V call is TRBV12-1, the J call TRBJ2-7. TRBV12-1 counts as a pseudogene. The CDR3 spans 16 residues. CDR3: CASSFAMTVPSYEQYF. The CDR3 coding sequence is TGTGCCAGCAGCTTTGCGATGACCGTACCCTCCTACGAGCAGTACTTC.

A single count supports this clone. This chain uses TRBV6-5 with TRBJ2-5, with a possible D match to TRBD2 (6 bases). The germline CDR1 and CDR2 sequences are MNHEY and SVGAGI. This CDR3 spans 16 amino acids. The V gene lost 3 bases and the J gene lost 1 base, with 15 bases spanning the gap. Written as DNA, the CDR3 is TGTGCCAGCAGTTATCACGTCTCGGGAGCCCAAGAGACCCAGTACTTC. This gives the protein CASSYHVSGAQETQYF.

The chain employs TRBV7-9 and TRBJ1-6, with TRBD1 matching over 8 bases. There are 17 residues in the CDR3. Per germline, CDR1 SEHNR and CDR2 FQNEAQ (reference sequence). The V and J ends lost 1 base and 10 bases, in that order; junction bases with no gene match: 12. CDR3 in DNA: TGTGCCAGCAGCTTAGTGGTGGGGGGGACAGGTTTGTCACCCCTCCACTTT. Its protein is CASSLVVGGTGLSPLHF.

The chain links TRBV24-1 to TRBJ2-3; 9 positions agree with TRBD2. The CDR3 runs to 17 residues. Germline CDR1 is KGHDR and CDR2 is SFDVKD. Trimming removed 0 bases from V and 4 bases from J; junction bases left unmatched: 7. The CDR3, as DNA: TGTGCCACCAGTGATTTGCTTCGGCGGGGGGGCTCAGATACGCAGTATTTT. Translation: CATSDLLRRGGSDTQYF.

This clone came up once. This sequence joins TRBV5-4 and TRBJ2-3, with 12 bases aligning to TRBD2. The trim removed 1 base at V and 1 base at J, leaving 7 bases unmatched. The CDR3 totals 18 residues. The germline V gene has CDR1 SGHNT and CDR2 YYREEE (reference sequence). CDR3 DNA sequence: TGTGCCAGCAGCTTGAGGCTAGCGGGAGGGCCTGGCACAGATACGCAGTATTTT. Amino acid sequence: CASSLRLAGGPGTDTQYF.

The V call is TRBV3-1 (or the pseudogene TRBV3-2), the J call TRBJ2-1; D is unclear. V was cut by 9 bases and J by 4 bases, with 10 bases left in between. Per germline, CDR1 LGHDT and CDR2 YNNKEL (reference sequence). CDR3 size: 12 residues. The CDR3 sequence is CASSEGYNEQFF. For the CDR3, the DNA is TGTGCCAGTTCGGAAGGTTACAATGAGCAGTTCTTC.

The rearrangement joins TRBV13 to TRBJ2-2; D remains ambiguous. Germline-derived CDR1 and CDR2 are PRHDT and FYEKMQ (reference sequence). Trimming shortened V by 6 bases and J by 2 bases, and 13 bases separated the two germline ends. The CDR3 sequence is 15 residues long. DNA of the CDR3: TGTGCCAGCAGAGGGCCAAGGGCAAACACCGGGGAGCTGTTTTTT. Translating gives CASRGPRANTGELFF. Full variable domain (outside the CDR3, taken from reference TRBV13 and TRBJ2-2): AAGVIQSPRHLIKEKRETATLKCYPIPRHDTVYWYQQGPGQDPQFLISFYEKMQSDKGSIPDRFSAQQFSDYHSELNMSSLELGDSALYFCASRGPRANTGELFFGEGSRLTVL.

The genes are TRBV18 and TRBJ2-7; D gene ambiguous. Trimming removed 4 bases from V and 2 bases from J, with 12 bases in between. CDR1 is KGHSH, CDR2 LQKENI, per germline. CDR3 size: 14 residues. The CDR3 protein is CASSRASDPYEQYF. The CDR3 DNA reads TGTGCCAGCTCACGGGCCTCGGATCCCTACGAGCAGTACTTC. The full variable domain, with the rest looked up from reference TRBV18 and TRBJ2-7, is NAGVMQNPRHLVRRRGQEARLRCSPMKGHSHVYWYRQLPEEGLKFMVYLQKENIIDESGMPKERFSAEFPKEGPSILRIQQVVRGDSAAYFCASSRASDPYEQYFGPGTRLTVT.

The chain carries TRBV5-1 and TRBJ1-4; no reliable D call. CDR1 and CDR2 from the germline V gene are SGHRS and YFSETQ. The CDR3 covers 13 residues. V dropped 5 bases and J dropped 0 bases, with 5 bases sitting between them. CDR3 residues: CASRAATNEKLFF. The DNA for the CDR3 is TGCGCCAGCAGGGCAGCAACTAATGAAAAACTGTTTTTT.

The chain joins TRBV7-8 to TRBJ2-7, with 14 bases matching TRBD2. The CDR3 sequence is 20 residues long. Germline V gene sequence: CDR1 SGHVS, CDR2 FQNEAQ. V lost 1 base, J lost 1 base, and 12 bases stayed unmatched. CDR3 bases: TGTGCCAGCAGCTTAGTTGTTTTGACTAGCGGGAGGGACAGGTCCTACGAGCAGTACTTC. It translates to CASSLVVLTSGRDRSYEQYF.

The chain carries TRBV19 and TRBJ2-1, with 12 bases that match TRBD2. Trimming cost V 6 bases and J 6 bases; bases outside gene matches: 12. Germline CDR1 reads LNHDA; CDR2 reads SQIVND (reference sequence). The CDR3 is 17 residues long. CDR3 region: CASSPPPSSGRANEQFF. The CDR3, as DNA: TGTGCCAGTAGCCCTCCCCCCTCTAGCGGGAGGGCCAATGAGCAGTTCTTC.

This chain connects TRBV9 to TRBJ1-1, with 9 bases fitting TRBD1. Looked up from germline, CDR1 is SGDLS and CDR2 is YYNGEE. The CDR3 runs 15 residues. Trimming took 3 bases from V and 0 from J; bases not matched to a gene: 3. CDR3 in DNA: TGTGCCAGCAGCGCCGGGACAGGGATGAACACTGAAGCTTTCTTT. Amino acid sequence: CASSAGTGMNTEAFF.

This rearrangement joins TRBV28 to TRBJ1-5; possible D gene TRBD1, 5 bases. V lost 5 bases to trimming and J lost 0 bases, with 17 bases between them. The CDR3 contains 17 residues. Germline loops: CDR1 MDHEN, CDR2 SYDVKM. As DNA, the CDR3 is TGTGCCAGCAGTGCCCTCCGGGGCCTATATAGCAATCAGCCCCAGCATTTT. This encodes CASSALRGLYSNQPQHF.

The chain carries TRBV2 and TRBJ2-2; 11 nucleotides match TRBD2. The CDR3 extends over 18 amino acids. Trimming removed 3 bases from V and 0 bases from J; junction bases left unmatched: 6. Germline assignment: CDR1 SNHLY and CDR2 FYNNEI. The CDR3 DNA reads as TGTGCCAGCAGTGACCGAGGACTAGCGGGCGCGAACACCGGGGAGCTGTTTTTT. It is translated as CASSDRGLAGANTGELFF.

This clone has a count of ten or more. This chain connects TRBV15 to TRBJ2-3, with 9 bases identical to TRBD2. The CDR3 is made up of 17 amino acids. Trimming cost V 3 bases and J 6 bases; bases outside gene matches: 13. Germline CDR1 is LNHNV and CDR2 is YYDKDF (reference sequence). The CDR3 loop reads CATSSDSGGFETDTQYF. The CDR3 DNA sequence: TGTGCCACCAGCAGCGATAGCGGGGGATTTGAGACGGATACGCAGTATTTT. The full variable domain, in which reference TRBV15 and TRBJ2-3 provide the parts outside the CDR3, is DAMVIQNPRYQVTQFGKPVTLSCSQTLNHNVMYWYQQKSSQAPKLLFHYYDKDFNNEADTPDNFQSRRPNTSFCFLDIRSPGLGDTAMYLCATSSDSGGFETDTQYFGPGTRLTVL.

The rearrangement links TRBV7-9 to TRBJ2-3, with D hard to call. V shed 3 bases and J shed 4 bases, with 2 bases lying between them. The CDR3 loop spans 11 amino acids. Germline V gives CDR1 SEHNR, CDR2 FQNEAQ (reference sequence). CDR3 sequence reads: CASSFADTQYF. The DNA for the CDR3 is TGTGCCAGCAGCTTTGCAGATACGCAGTATTTT.

This clone has only one observation. The chain combines TRBV21-1 with TRBJ1-4. TRBV21-1 is given as a pseudogene. The CDR3 sequence is 17 residues long. CDR3 nucleotides: TGTGCCAGCAGCCCCCATGATGACCCCGGGGGTAATGAAAAACTGTTTTTT. This encodes CASSPHDDPGGNEKLFF.

This sequence joins TRBV5-6 and TRBJ2-5; 7 nucleotides match TRBD1. The V and J ends lost 0 bases and 4 bases, in that order; junction bases with no gene match: 6. This CDR3 contains 15 residues. Germline loops: CDR1 SGHDT, CDR2 YYEEEE. CDR3 in amino acids: CASSLGTGIGETQYF. Written as DNA, the CDR3 is TGTGCCAGCAGCTTGGGGACAGGTATCGGAGAGACCCAGTACTTC.

The gene calls are TRBV7-8 and TRBJ1-1, with 8 bases aligning to TRBD1. CDR1 and CDR2 from the germline V gene are SGHVS and FQNEAQ. V trimming: 4 bases; J trimming: 1 base; junction bases outside the gene matches: 5. This CDR3 comprises 15 residues. CDR3 in DNA: TGTGCCAGCAGCTCCTGGACAGGGACGAACACTGAAGCTTTCTTT. Translated: CASSSWTGTNTEAFF.

The chain joins TRBV21-1 to TRBJ1-6; the table assigns TRBD1, which was not confirmed against the DNA. TRBV21-1 is flagged as a pseudogene. The CDR3 length is 15 residues. This CDR3 reads CASSKRGQGPSPLHF. Here the CDR3 DNA reads TGTGCCAGCAGCAAAAGGGGACAGGGGCCTTCACCCCTCCACTTT.

V gene TRBV15 combines with J gene TRBJ2-5; 8 bases map to TRBD2. J gave up 2 bases and V 0 bases, and 17 bases lay outside the gene matches. The CDR3 loop spans 20 amino acids. Per the germline V gene, CDR1 is LNHNV and CDR2 is YYDKDF (reference sequence). The CDR3 protein is CATSRDLPLGGGGLQETQYF. In DNA, the CDR3 is TGTGCCACCAGCAGAGATCTCCCCCTGGGAGGCGGGGGGCTACAAGAGACCCAGTACTTC.

V is TRBV28 and J is TRBJ2-3; the match to TRBD2 covers 10 bases. The V and J ends lost 10 bases and 3 bases, in that order; junction bases with no gene match: 16. Germline V CDR1 and CDR2: MDHEN, SYDVKM. CDR3 length: 17 amino acids. The CDR3 protein is CATRGSGRFGGTDTQYF. For the CDR3, the DNA is TGTGCCACCCGAGGTAGCGGGAGGTTCGGTGGGACAGATACGCAGTATTTT.

The chain recombines TRBV11-1 with TRBJ1-4, with TRBD1 matching over 9 bases. CDR1 is SGHAT and CDR2 is FQDESV in the germline V gene (reference sequence). The junction had 3 bases not matched to a gene; V was cut back by 5 bases and J by 2 bases. CDR3 length: 15 residues. The DNA for the CDR3 is TGTGCCAGCAGCCGGGGGACAGGGACTAATGAAAAACTGTTTTTT. Translating gives CASSRGTGTNEKLFF.

The chain links TRBV6-5 to TRBJ1-2; the D gene is possibly TRBD1 (6 bases). Germline CDR1 is MNHEY and CDR2 is SVGAGI. This CDR3 is built from 14 residues. V was cut by 6 bases and J by 0 bases, with 11 bases left in between. CDR3 loop: CASRRTDANYGYTF. The CDR3 nucleotides are TGTGCCAGCAGGAGGACAGACGCTAACTATGGCTACACCTTC.

V and J are TRBV18 and TRBJ1-1; TRBD1 matches at 11 bases. The junction had 6 bases not matched to a gene; V was cut back by 5 bases and J by 7 bases. The germline V gene has CDR1 KGHSH and CDR2 LQKENI. The CDR3 consists of 14 residues. CDR3 region: CASSSGQGASEAFF. CDR3 coding DNA: TGTGCCAGCTCATCCGGACAGGGGGCGAGTGAAGCTTTCTTT.

This clone was seen a few times. This chain connects TRBV2 to TRBJ1-1; the D is unclear. Germline lookup yields CDR1 SNHLY and CDR2 FYNNEI. Trimming removed 4 bases at V and 5 bases at J, with 14 bases between. The CDR3 is 14 amino acids. Here the CDR3 DNA reads TGTGCCAGCAGTGGAGGAGGAGGGAGAACTGAAGCTTTCTTT. Encoded protein: CASSGGGGRTEAFF. The full variable domain, with the rest looked up from reference TRBV2 and TRBJ1-1, is EPEVTQTPSHQVTQMGQEVILRCVPISNHLYFYWYRQILGQKVEFLVSFYNNEISEKSEIFDDQFSVERPDGSNFTLKIRSTKLEDSAMYFCASSGGGGRTEAFFGQGTRLTVV.

The genes are TRBV7-6 and TRBJ2-7, with 9 bases that match TRBD1. Germline CDR1 reads SGHVS; CDR2 reads FNYEAQ. V lost 4 bases and J lost 7; bases outside the gene matches: 8. This CDR3 has 14 amino acids. CDR3 loop: CASSWGQGRQEQYF. CDR3 nucleotides: TGTGCCAGCAGCTGGGGACAGGGTCGTCAAGAGCAGTACTTC.

V and J are TRBV2 and TRBJ1-1; no clear D. The germline V gene encodes CDR1 SNHLY and CDR2 FYNNEI. The CDR3 extends over 12 amino acids. Trimming stripped 8 bases from V and 8 bases from J, with 15 bases between. The CDR3 spells CASAISMGEAFF. For the CDR3, the DNA is TGTGCCAGCGCGATTTCCATGGGAGAAGCTTTCTTT.

This clone was seen only once. The chain links TRBV7-9 to TRBJ2-5; D is undetermined. The V gene lost 0 bases and the J gene lost 1 base, with 9 bases spanning the gap. The CDR3 is made up of 15 amino acids. The V gene's germline CDR1 is SEHNR and CDR2 FQNEAQ (reference sequence). CDR3 amino acids: CASSLAVGFQETQYF. DNA of the CDR3: TGTGCCAGCAGCTTAGCGGTGGGGTTCCAAGAGACCCAGTACTTC.